This T cell receptor beta chain was observed in a study of blood T cell repertoires in COVID-19. The V gene end was trimmed by 0 bases and the J gene end by 2 bases; junction bases not matched to a gene: 3. CDR1 LGHNA and CDR2 YSLEER come from the germline V gene. This CDR3 region has 16 residues. Profiling relied on immunoSEQ multiplex PCR, and the TCRdb table lists in-frame clones only, not all of them. The sample lists over 350,000 clones, 70% to 90% occurring once. The sequence came from a woman between 18 and 29 years old with acute COVID-19. Sequenced: PBMCs or T cells enriched from blood (not recorded which). V usage is TRBV4-3 and J usage is TRBJ1-5; 8 bases map to TRBD1. The chain's CDR3 is CASSQDRGLGNQPQHF. CDR3 in DNA: TGCGCCAGCAGCCAAGACAGGGGGCTGGGCAATCAGCCCCAGCATTTT.